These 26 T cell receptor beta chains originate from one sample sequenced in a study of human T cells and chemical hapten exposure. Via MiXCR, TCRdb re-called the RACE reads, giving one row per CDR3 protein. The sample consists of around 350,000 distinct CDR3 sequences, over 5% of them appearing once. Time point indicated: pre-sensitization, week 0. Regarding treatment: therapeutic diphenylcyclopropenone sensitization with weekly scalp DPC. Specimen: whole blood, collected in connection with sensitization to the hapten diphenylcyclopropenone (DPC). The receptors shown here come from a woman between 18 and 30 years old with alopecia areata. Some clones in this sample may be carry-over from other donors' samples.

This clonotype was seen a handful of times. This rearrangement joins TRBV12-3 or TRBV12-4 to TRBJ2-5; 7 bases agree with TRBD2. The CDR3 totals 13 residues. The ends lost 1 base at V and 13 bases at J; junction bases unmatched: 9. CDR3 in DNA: TGTGCCAGCAGTTTAGACCAGCGGGGTATGAGGTACTTC. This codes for CASSLDQRGMRYF.

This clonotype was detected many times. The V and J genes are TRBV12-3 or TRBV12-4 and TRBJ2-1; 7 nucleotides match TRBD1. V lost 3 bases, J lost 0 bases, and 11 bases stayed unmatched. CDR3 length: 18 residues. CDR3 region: CASSFNRGGWASYNEQFF. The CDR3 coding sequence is TGTGCCAGCAGTTTTAATCGAGGGGGCTGGGCCTCCTACAATGAGCAGTTCTTC.

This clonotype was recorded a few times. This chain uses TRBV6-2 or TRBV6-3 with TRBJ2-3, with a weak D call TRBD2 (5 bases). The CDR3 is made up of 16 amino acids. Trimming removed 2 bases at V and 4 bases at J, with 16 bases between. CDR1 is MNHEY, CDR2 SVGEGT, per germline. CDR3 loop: CASSYRSSGSADTQYF. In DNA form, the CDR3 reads TGTGCCAGCAGTTACCGGTCCTCGGGGTCAGCAGATACGCAGTATTTT.

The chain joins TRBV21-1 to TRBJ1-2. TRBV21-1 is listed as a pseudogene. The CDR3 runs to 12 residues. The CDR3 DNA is TGTGCCAGCAGCAAATCCTTCTATGGCTACACCTTC. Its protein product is CASSKSFYGYTF.

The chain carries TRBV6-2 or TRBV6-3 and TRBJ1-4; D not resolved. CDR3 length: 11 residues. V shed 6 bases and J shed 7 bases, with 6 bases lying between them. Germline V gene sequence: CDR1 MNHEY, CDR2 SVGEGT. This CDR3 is CASSQAEKLFF. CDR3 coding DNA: TGTGCCAGCAGCCAAGCTGAAAAACTGTTTTTT.

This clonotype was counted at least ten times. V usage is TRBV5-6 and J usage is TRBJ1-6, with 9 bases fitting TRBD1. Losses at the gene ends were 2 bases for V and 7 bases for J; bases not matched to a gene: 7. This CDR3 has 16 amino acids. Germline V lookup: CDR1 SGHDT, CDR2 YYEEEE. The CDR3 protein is CASSFLDRGSNSPLHF. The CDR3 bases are TGTGCCAGCAGCTTCTTGGACAGGGGCTCCAATTCACCCCTCCACTTT.

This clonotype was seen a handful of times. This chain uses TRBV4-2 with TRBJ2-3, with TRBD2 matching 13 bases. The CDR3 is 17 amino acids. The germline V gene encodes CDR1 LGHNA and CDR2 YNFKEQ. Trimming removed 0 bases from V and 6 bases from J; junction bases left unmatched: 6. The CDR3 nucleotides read TGTGCCAGCAGCCAAGATCGGACTAGCGGGGGACGTGATACGCAGTATTTT. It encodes CASSQDRTSGGRDTQYF.

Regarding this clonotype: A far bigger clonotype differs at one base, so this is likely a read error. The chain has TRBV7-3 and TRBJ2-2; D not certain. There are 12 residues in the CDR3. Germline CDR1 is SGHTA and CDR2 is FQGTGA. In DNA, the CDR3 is TGTGCCAGCAGCTCGAACATCGGGGAGCTGTTTTTT. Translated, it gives CASSSNIGELFF.

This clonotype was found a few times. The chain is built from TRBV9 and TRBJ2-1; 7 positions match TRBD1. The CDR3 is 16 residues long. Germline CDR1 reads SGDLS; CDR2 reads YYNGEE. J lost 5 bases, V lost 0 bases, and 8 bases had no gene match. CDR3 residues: CASSVELRGLDNEQFF. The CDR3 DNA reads TGTGCCAGCAGCGTAGAGCTTAGGGGGCTGGACAATGAGCAGTTCTTC.

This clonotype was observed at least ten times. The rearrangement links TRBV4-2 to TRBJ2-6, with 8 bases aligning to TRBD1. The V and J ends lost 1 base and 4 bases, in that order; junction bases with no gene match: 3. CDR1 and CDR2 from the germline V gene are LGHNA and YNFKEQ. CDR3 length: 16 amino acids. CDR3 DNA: TGTGCCAGCAGCCAAGGACAGGGGTACGGGGCCAACGTCCTGACTTTC. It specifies CASSQGQGYGANVLTF.

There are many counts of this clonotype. In DNA, the CDR3 is TGTGCCAGCAGTTTCGGAACCGCTTTCTTT. It encodes CASSFGTAFF. This sequence joins TRBV12-3 or TRBV12-4 and TRBJ1-1; D ambiguous. Trimming cost V 3 bases and J 11 bases, with 7 bases left between them. CDR3 length: 10 residues.

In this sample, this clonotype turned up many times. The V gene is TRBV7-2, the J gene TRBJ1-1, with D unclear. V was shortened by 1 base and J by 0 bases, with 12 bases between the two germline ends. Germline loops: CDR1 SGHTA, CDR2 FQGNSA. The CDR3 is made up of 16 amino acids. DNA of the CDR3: TGTGCCAGCAGCTTAGAGAGGCACTTCATGAACACTGAAGCTTTCTTT. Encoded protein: CASSLERHFMNTEAFF.

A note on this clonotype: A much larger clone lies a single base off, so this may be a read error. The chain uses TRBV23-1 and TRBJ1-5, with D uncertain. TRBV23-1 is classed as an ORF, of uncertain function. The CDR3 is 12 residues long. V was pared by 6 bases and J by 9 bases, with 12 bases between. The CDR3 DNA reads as TGCGCCAGCAGAACGAACCTCTCGCCCCAGCATTTT. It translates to CASRTNLSPQHF.

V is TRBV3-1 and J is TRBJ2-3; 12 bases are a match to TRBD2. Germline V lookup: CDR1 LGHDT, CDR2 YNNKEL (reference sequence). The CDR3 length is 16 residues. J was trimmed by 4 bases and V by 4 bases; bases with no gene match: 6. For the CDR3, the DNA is TGTGCCAGCAGCCCCGGACTAGCGGGACTGGCAGATACGCAGTATTTT. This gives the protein CASSPGLAGLADTQYF.

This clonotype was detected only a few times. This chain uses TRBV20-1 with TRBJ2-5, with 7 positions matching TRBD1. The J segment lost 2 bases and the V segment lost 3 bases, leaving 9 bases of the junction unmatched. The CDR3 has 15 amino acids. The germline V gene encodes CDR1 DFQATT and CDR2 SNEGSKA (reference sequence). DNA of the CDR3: TGCAGTGCTAGTCCTTTCACAGGGGTACAAGAGACCCAGTACTTC. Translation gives CSASPFTGVQETQYF.

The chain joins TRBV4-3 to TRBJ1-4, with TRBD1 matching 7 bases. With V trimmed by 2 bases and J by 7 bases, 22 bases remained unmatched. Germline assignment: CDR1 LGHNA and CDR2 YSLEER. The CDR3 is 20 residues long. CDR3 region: CASSQLLWGQTPDDSEKLFF. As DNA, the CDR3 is TGCGCCAGCAGCCAACTACTCTGGGGACAGACTCCCGATGATAGTGAAAAACTGTTTTTT.

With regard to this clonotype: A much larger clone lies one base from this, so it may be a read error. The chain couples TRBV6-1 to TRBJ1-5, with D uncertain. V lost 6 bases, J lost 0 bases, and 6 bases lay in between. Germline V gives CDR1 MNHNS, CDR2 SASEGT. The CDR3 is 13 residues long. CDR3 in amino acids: CASRTHSNQPQHF. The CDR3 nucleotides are TGTGCCAGCAGGACCCATAGCAATCAGCCCCAGCATTTT.

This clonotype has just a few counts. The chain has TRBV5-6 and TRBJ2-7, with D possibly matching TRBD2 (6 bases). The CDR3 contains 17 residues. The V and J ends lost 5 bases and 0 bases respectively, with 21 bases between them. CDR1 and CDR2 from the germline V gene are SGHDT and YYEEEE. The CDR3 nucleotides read TGTGCCAGCAGTTCGTGGAGGGCAGTGTTCGTCTCCTACGAGCAGTACTTC. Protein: CASSSWRAVFVSYEQYF.

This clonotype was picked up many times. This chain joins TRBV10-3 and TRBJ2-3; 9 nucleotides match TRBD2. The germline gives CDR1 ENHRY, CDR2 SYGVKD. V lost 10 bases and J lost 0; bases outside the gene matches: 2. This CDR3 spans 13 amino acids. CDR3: CATLAGSTDTQYF. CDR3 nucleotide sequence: TGTGCCACGCTAGCGGGGAGCACAGATACGCAGTATTTT.

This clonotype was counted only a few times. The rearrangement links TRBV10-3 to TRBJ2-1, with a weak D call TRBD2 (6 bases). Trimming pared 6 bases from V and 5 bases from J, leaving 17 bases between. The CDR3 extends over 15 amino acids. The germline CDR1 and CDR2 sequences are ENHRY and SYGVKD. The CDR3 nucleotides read TGTGCCATCAGCGTCGGGACTCTTACAAACAATGAGCAGTTCTTC. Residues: CAISVGTLTNNEQFF.

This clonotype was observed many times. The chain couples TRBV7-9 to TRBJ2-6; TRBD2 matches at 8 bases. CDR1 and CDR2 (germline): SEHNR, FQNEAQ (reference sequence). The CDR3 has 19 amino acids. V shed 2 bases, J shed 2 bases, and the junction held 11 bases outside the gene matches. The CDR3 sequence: CASSLKRRGDFPGANVLTF. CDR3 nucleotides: TGTGCCAGCAGCTTAAAACGGCGGGGGGACTTTCCTGGGGCCAACGTCCTGACTTTC.

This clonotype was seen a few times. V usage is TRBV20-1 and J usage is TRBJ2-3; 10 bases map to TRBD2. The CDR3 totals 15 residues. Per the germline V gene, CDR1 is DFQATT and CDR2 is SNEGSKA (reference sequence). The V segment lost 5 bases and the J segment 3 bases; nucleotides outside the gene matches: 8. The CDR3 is CSASASGGGTDTQYF. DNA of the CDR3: TGCAGTGCTTCCGCTAGCGGGGGCGGAACAGATACGCAGTATTTT.

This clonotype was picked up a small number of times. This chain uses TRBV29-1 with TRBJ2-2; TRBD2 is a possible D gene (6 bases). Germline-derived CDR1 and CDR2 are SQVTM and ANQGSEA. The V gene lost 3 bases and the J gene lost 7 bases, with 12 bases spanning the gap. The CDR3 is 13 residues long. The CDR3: CSVEIPGVGELFF. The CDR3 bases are TGCAGCGTTGAGATACCGGGGGTCGGGGAGCTGTTTTTT.

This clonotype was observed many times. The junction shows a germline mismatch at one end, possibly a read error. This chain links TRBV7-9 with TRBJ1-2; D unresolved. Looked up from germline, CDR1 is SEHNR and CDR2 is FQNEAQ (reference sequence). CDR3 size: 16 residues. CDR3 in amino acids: CASSSSYGNPNYGYIF. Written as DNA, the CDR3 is TGTGCCAGCAGCTCCTCCTACGGAAACCCTAACTATGGCTACATCTTC.

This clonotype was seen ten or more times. The CDR3 loop reads CSVDLQASAGYTF. CDR3 nucleotides: TGCAGCGTTGATCTACAGGCATCCGCTGGCTACACCTTC. V gene TRBV29-1 combines with J gene TRBJ1-2, with D perhaps matching TRBD1 (5 bases). The CDR3 contains 13 residues. From germline, CDR1 is SQVTM and CDR2 ANQGSEA. V lost 3 bases and J 7 bases, leaving 15 bases between the germline ends. Variable domain in full (rest from reference TRBV29-1 and TRBJ1-2): SAVISQKPSRDICQRGTSLTIQCQVDSQVTMMFWYRQQPGQSLTLIATANQGSEATYESGFVIDKFPISRPNLTFSTLTVSNMSPEDSSIYLCSVDLQASAGYTFGSGTRLTVV.

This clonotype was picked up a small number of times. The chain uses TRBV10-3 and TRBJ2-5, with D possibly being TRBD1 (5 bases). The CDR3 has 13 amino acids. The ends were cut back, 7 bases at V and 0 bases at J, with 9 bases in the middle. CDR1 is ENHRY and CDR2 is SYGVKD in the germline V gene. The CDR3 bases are TGTGCCATCAAGGCAGGGCACCAAGAGACCCAGTACTTC. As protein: CAIKAGHQETQYF.